This T cell receptor beta chain was captured in a study of OX40 agonist ivuxolimab in advanced cancers. Across the whole study: A partial response was reached by three patients: one with hepatocellular carcinoma and two with cutaneous melanoma.

V lost 7 bases and J lost 4; bases outside the gene matches: 8. This CDR3 region has 15 residues. The germline CDR1 and CDR2 sequences are MDHEN and SYDVKM. Using immunoSEQ multiplex PCR, the repertoire was profiled, and TCRdb retains in-frame clones only, with some absent. The table shows 70,000 to 95,000 clones, with around 88% occurring only once. Sequences were derived from CD4+ or CD8+ T cells sorted from blood, sampled in a trial of the OX40 agonist ivuxolimab. This sequence was found in an adult with an advanced solid tumor such as melanoma, head and neck, liver or kidney cancer. The chain links TRBV28 to TRBJ2-2; 8 nucleotides agree with TRBD1. The CDR3 protein is CASTIRGRRTGELFF. CDR3 nucleotide sequence: TGTGCCAGCACGATCAGGGGGCGACGCACCGGGGAGCTGTTTTTT. The full variable domain, completed using reference TRBV28 and TRBJ2-2, is DVKVTQSSRYLVKRTGEKVFLECVQDMDHENMFWYRQDPGLGLRLIYFSYDVKMKEKGDIPEGYSVSREKKERFSLILESASTNQTSMYLCASTIRGRRTGELFFGEGSRLTVL.